These T cell receptor beta chains were read from a single sample in a study of blood T cell repertoires in COVID-19. Here immunoSEQ multiplex PCR was the method, and the copy in TCRdb shows in-frame clones only, minus some. The sample holds 300,000 to 350,000 clones; approximately 88% are singletons and the top ten take 1.5% to 2%. The sequenced sample consisted of peripheral blood. Source of these receptors: a woman in her thirties with COVID-19, enrolled during active disease. The CDR3 runs from the conserved cysteine through the conserved F or W. The D gene is left open where the match is weak. Clone size is shown for a subset of rows, as once, few, many or a class of expanded clone.

size | J | D | V | DNA | CDR3
NA | TRBJ1-5 | TRBD1 | TRBV12-5 | TGTGCTAGTGGTTTGGGTGGACAGGGGGCGGGTCAGCCCCAGCATTTT | CASGLGGQGAGQPQHF
NA | TRBJ1-1 | NA | TRBV5-1 | TGCGCCAGCAGCTTGGAAGGGGTGAACACTGAAGCTTTCTTT | CASSLEGVNTEAFF
NA | TRBJ1-6 | TRBD1 | TRBV5-6 | TGTGCCAGCAGCTTTAGGGACAGAAGTTCACCCCTCCACTTT | CASSFRDRSSPLHF
NA | TRBJ1-2 | NA | TRBV9 | TGTGCCAGCAGCGTAGATGCCAGGGGATTTGGCTACACCTTC | CASSVDARGFGYTF
NA | TRBJ1-2 | NA | TRBV19 | TGTGCCAGTAGTATCTCCAGTCACTATGGCTACACCTTC | CASSISSHYGYTF
NA | TRBJ1-2 | NA | TRBV7-9 | TGTGCCAGCAGCCCTCACAGGGCTTGGGGCTACACCTTC | CASSPHRAWGYTF
NA | TRBJ1-2 | TRBD1 | TRBV6-4 | TGTGCCAGCAGTCCGGGACAGGGCCCCTCGGGATATGGCTACACCTTC | CASSPGQGPSGYGYTF
NA | TRBJ1-4 | NA | TRBV2 | TGTGCCACCGAGGCGGAGATGGAGGAAAAACTGTTTTTT | CATEAEMEEKLFF
once | TRBJ2-5 | TRBD2 | TRBV7-9 | TGTGCCAGCAGCCTACCTTCCGGGACTAGCCCCACCCAAGAGACCCAGTACTTC | CASSLPSGTSPTQETQYF
NA | TRBJ1-2 | NA | TRBV29-1 | TGCAGCGTTGCTCAGACTAACTATGGCTACACCTTC | CSVAQTNYGYTF
NA | TRBJ1-1 | TRBD1 | TRBV19 | TGTGCCAGTAGTACTTGGACAGGGGGCTTTACTGAAGCTTTCTTT | CASSTWTGGFTEAFF
NA | TRBJ1-1 | TRBD1 | TRBV18 | TGTGCCAGCTCATCGATACAGGGGATGGCTGAAGCTTTCTTT | CASSSIQGMAEAFF
NA | TRBJ2-3 | NA | TRBV7-2 | TGTGCCAGCAGCTTGCAAACTAGCACAGATACGCAGTATTTT | CASSLQTSTDTQYF
NA | TRBJ1-2 | NA | TRBV18 | TGTGCCAGCTCACCACGAACAGGGCCAAGGAACTATGGCTACACCTTC | CASSPRTGPRNYGYTF
NA | TRBJ2-7 | TRBD2 | TRBV5-1 | TGCGCCAGCAGCACCGGGACTAGCGGGGGGGCTGGAGAGCAGTACTTC | CASSTGTSGGAGEQYF
NA | TRBJ1-3 | TRBD1 | TRBV28 | TGTGCCAGCCGGGACAGTTCCTCTGGAAACACCATATATTTT | CASRDSSSGNTIYF
NA | TRBJ2-5 | TRBD2 | TRBV10-3 | TGTGCCATCAGTGAGTCTGTTGGCGGGGGGCCCCAAGAGACCCAGTACTTC | CAISESVGGGPQETQYF
NA | TRBJ2-3 | NA | TRBV2 | TGTGCCAGCATAAGGGAGGACTTGGGGGTAGATACGCAGTATTTT | CASIREDLGVDTQYF
NA | TRBJ1-6 | TRBD1 | TRBV15 | TGTGCCACCAGCAGAGCCGGGACAGGGAATTCACCCCTCCACTTT | CATSRAGTGNSPLHF
NA | TRBJ1-2 | NA | TRBV19 | TGTGCCAGTAGTATACGGTTTACTGGCTACACCTTC | CASSIRFTGYTF
NA | TRBJ2-1 | TRBD1 | TRBV11-2 | TGTGCCAGCAGCTCTCGACAGGGATTTGGCTACAATGAGCAGTTCTTC | CASSSRQGFGYNEQFF
few | TRBJ1-1 | NA | TRBV7-2 | TGTGCCAGCAGCCGGTCCGGGAACACTGAAGCTTTCTTT | CASSRSGNTEAFF
once | TRBJ2-7 | TRBD1 | TRBV7-9 | TGTGCCAGCAGCTTGGGGGACAGGTCCTACGAGCAGTACTTC | CASSLGDRSYEQYF
NA | TRBJ2-3 | NA | TRBV7-3 | TGTGCCAGCAGCCTAGAGGGGGGCACAGATACGCAGTATTTT | CASSLEGGTDTQYF
NA | TRBJ1-1 | TRBD1 | TRBV29-1 | TGCAGCGTTGATAGGGGACAGGGGAACACTGAAGCTTTCTTT | CSVDRGQGNTEAFF
NA | TRBJ1-2 | NA | TRBV4-1 | TGCGCCAGCAGCCATCCCCCGGGGAGGAGGGTTTATGGCTACACCTTC | CASSHPPGRRVYGYTF
NA | TRBJ1-3 | TRBD1 | TRBV28 | TGTGCCAGCAGTTCGACAGGGGGGCCTGGAAACACCATATATTTT | CASSSTGGPGNTIYF
once | TRBJ2-7 | TRBD1 | TRBV14 | TGTGCCAGCAGCCAAGGTTGGACAGGGGGGTCCGAGCAGTACTTC | CASSQGWTGGSEQYF
NA | TRBJ1-3 | NA | TRBV7-9 | TGTGCCAGCAGCGAGACCCCGGGACACCTCTCTGGAAACACCATATATTTT | CASSETPGHLSGNTIYF
NA | TRBJ2-2 | TRBD1 | TRBV7-3 | TGTGCCAGCAGCTCCACCGGACAGGGCTCCGGGGAGCTGTTTTTT | CASSSTGQGSGELFF
NA | TRBJ1-1 | NA | TRBV5-4 | TGTGCCAGCACAGACAGGACGAACACTGAAGCTTTCTTT | CASTDRTNTEAFF
NA | TRBJ2-7 | NA | TRBV29-1 | TGCAGCGTTGCTTACCTCTCGACAGGCTTTTCCTACGAGCAGTACTTC | CSVAYLSTGFSYEQYF
once | TRBJ1-6 | NA | TRBV2 | TGTGCCAGCAGGCCCTCTGGGACATTAGGGTCCTATAATTCACCCCTCCACTTT | CASRPSGTLGSYNSPLHF
once | TRBJ1-6 | NA | TRBV4-3 | TGCGCCAGCAGCCGTCAACAGGGAGATAATTCACCCCTCCACTTT | CASSRQQGDNSPLHF
NA | TRBJ1-3 | NA | TRBV30 | TGTGCCTGGAGGGACCGGGGGAATGGAAACACCATATATTTT | CAWRDRGNGNTIYF
NA | TRBJ1-2 | NA | TRBV2 | TGTGCCAGCAGTGAATTACTGACAGACCCACGAGGCTACACCTTC | CASSELLTDPRGYTF
NA | TRBJ1-2 | NA | TRBV18 | TGTGCCAGCTCCCCGGGACACCAAAACTATGGCTACACCTTC | CASSPGHQNYGYTF
NA | TRBJ2-5 | NA | TRBV12-3/TRBV12-4 | TGTGCCAGCAGCCTCGGACAGCAGGAGACCCAGTACTTC | CASSLGQQETQYF
NA | TRBJ2-5 | TRBD2 | TRBV7-3 | TGTGCCAGCAGCCTGGGGCTAGCGGGGGTAGAGACCCAGTACTTC | CASSLGLAGVETQYF
once | TRBJ2-3 | TRBD2 | TRBV4-1 | TGCGCCAGCGGTCGAAGTGGACTAGCCGGGCTGACAGATACGCAGTATTTT | CASGRSGLAGLTDTQYF
NA | TRBJ2-2 | NA | TRBV27 | TGTGCCAGCAGTGTAAGCGGACTTACGAACACCGGGGAGCTGTTTTTT | CASSVSGLTNTGELFF
NA | TRBJ1-1 | TRBD1 | TRBV19 | TGTGCCAGTAGTATAGACTCCGGGACAGGGATGAACACTGAAGCTTTCTTT | CASSIDSGTGMNTEAFF
few | TRBJ2-2 | TRBD1 | TRBV7-8 | TGTGCCAGCAGCTTCGACAGGGCAAGCACCGGGGAGCTGTTTTTT | CASSFDRASTGELFF
NA | TRBJ2-5 | NA | TRBV10-2 | TGCGCCAGCAGTGTAGGCAGGGATAGGGAGACCCAGTACTTC | CASSVGRDRETQYF
NA | TRBJ2-2 | TRBD2 | TRBV7-2 | TGTGCCAGCAGCTTAGTAGCGGGGGGGGACACCGGGGAGCTGTTTTTT | CASSLVAGGDTGELFF
NA | TRBJ1-5 | TRBD1 | TRBV19 | TGTGCCAGTAGTATAAATCGGGACAGGGGGCGGTGGCAGCCCCAGCATTTT | CASSINRDRGRWQPQHF
NA | TRBJ1-1 | NA | TRBV9 | TGTGCCAGCAGCGGGGTTCCGGGGAACACTGAAGCTTTCTTT | CASSGVPGNTEAFF
NA | TRBJ1-1 | NA | TRBV2 | TGTGCCAGCACCTTCACTGAAGCTTTCTTT | CASTFTEAFF
NA | TRBJ1-2 | TRBD1 | TRBV7-9 | TGTGCCAGCAGCTCGACAGGGAGGTATGGCTACACCTTC | CASSSTGRYGYTF
few | TRBJ2-4 | NA | TRBV19 | TGTGCCAGTAGTGATAAAGGTGGGGCCGTGGCCAAAAACATTCAGTACTTC | CASSDKGGAVAKNIQYF
NA | TRBJ2-5 | NA | TRBV5-1 | TGCGCCAGCAGCCGACAAACTAGCCTAGAGACCCAGTACTTC | CASSRQTSLETQYF
few | TRBJ2-3 | TRBD2 | TRBV5-4 | TGTGCCACTCAGACTAGCCCTAGCACAGATACGCAGTATTTT | CATQTSPSTDTQYF
NA | TRBJ1-5 | TRBD1 | TRBV7-8 | TGTGCCAGCAGCCGCACCGGGACAGCCCCCAATCAGCCCCAGCATTTT | CASSRTGTAPNQPQHF
once | TRBJ1-2 | TRBD1 | TRBV18 | TGTGCCAGCTCACAAGACAGGGACTATGGCTACACCTTC | CASSQDRDYGYTF